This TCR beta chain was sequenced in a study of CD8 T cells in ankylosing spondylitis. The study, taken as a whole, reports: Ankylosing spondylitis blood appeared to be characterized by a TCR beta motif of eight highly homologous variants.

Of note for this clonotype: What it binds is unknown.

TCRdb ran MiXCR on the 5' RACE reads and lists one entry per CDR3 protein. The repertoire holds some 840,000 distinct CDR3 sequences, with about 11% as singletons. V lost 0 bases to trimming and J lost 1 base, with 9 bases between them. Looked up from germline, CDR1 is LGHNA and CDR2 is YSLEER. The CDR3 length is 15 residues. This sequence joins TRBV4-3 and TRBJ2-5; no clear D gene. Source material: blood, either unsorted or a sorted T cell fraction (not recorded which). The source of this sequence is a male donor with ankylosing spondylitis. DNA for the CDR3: TGCGCCAGCAGCCAAGATTTCGTCAGCCAAGAGACCCAGTACTTC. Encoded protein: CASSQDFVSQETQYF.